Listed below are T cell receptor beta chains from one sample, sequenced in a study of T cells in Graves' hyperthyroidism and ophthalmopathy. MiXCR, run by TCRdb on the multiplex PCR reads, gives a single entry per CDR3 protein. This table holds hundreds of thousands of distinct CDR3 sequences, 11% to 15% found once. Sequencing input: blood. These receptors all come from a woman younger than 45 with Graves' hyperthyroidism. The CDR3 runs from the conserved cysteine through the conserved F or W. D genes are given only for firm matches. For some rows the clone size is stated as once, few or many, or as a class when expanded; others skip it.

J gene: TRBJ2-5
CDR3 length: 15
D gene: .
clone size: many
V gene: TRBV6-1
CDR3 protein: CASSWDSWGRETQYF
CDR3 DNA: TGTGCCAGCAGTTGGGACTCCTGGGGGAGAGAGACCCAGTACTTC

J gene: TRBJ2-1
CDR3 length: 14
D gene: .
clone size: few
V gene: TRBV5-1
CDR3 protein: CATRYLESYNEQFF
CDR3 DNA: TGCGCCACCAGGTATCTAGAGTCTTACAATGAGCAGTTCTTC

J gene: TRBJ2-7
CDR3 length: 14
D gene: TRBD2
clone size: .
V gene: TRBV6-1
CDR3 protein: CASWPGLAVGEQYF
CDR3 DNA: TGTGCCAGTTGGCCGGGACTAGCGGTCGGAGAGCAGTACTTC

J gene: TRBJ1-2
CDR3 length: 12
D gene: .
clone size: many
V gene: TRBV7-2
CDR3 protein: CASSLSGVGYTF
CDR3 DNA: TGTGCCAGCAGCCTCTCAGGGGTCGGCTACACCTTC

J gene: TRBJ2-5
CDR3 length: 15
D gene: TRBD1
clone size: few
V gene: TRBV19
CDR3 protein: CASSLQGAQVQTQYF
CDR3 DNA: TGTGCCAGTAGTTTACAGGGGGCGCAAGTACAGACCCAGTACTTC

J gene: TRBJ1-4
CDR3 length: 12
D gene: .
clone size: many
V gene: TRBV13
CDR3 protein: CASSGTDEKLFF
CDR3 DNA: TGTGCCAGCAGCGGGACCGATGAAAAACTGTTTTTT

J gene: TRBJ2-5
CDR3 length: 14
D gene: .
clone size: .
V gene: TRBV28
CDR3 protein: CASSKEQGQETQYF
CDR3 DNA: TGTGCCAGCAGCAAAGAACAGGGACAAGAGACCCAGTACTTC

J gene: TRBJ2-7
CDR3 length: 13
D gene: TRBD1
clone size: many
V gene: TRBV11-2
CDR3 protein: CASNTGGGYEQYF
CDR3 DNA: TGTGCCAGCAACACAGGGGGTGGCTACGAGCAGTACTTC

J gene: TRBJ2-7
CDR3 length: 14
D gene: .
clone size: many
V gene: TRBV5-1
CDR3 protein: CASSLAVGPYEQYF
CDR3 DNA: TGCGCCAGCAGCTTGGCCGTCGGCCCCTACGAGCAGTACTTC

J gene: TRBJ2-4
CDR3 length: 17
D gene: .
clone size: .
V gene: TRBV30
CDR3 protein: CAWSTRGFWGLRNIQYF
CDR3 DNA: TGTGCCTGGAGTACCAGAGGATTCTGGGGACTTCGAAACATTCAGTACTTC

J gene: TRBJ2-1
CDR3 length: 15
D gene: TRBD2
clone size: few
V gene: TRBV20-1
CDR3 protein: CSPGGTSVSYNEQFF
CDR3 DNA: TGCAGCCCCGGGGGAACTAGCGTCTCCTACAATGAGCAGTTCTTC

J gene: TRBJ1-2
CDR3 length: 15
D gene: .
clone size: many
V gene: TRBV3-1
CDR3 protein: CASSQGQATNYGYTF
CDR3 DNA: TGTGCCAGCAGCCAAGGGCAGGCTACTAACTATGGCTACACCTTC

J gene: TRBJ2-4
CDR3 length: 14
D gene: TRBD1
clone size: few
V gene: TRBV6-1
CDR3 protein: CASSTTGVGIIQYF
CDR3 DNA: TGTGCCAGCAGTACCACAGGGGTTGGGATCATTCAGTACTTC

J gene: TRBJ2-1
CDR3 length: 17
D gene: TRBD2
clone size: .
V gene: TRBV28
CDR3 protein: CASSPISPGLAYNEQFF
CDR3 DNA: TGTGCCAGCAGTCCCATCTCGCCGGGACTAGCGTACAATGAGCAGTTCTTC

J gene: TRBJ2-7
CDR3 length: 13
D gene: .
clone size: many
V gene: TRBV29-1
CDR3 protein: CSAGMGSAYEQYF
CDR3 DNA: TGCAGCGCCGGAATGGGCAGCGCCTACGAGCAGTACTTC

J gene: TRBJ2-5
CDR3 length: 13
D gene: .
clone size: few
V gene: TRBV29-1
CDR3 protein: CSVRNSMGETQYF
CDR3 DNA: TGCAGCGTCCGTAATTCCATGGGGGAGACCCAGTACTTC

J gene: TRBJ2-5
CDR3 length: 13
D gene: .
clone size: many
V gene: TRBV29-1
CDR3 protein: CSGGTGIQETQYF
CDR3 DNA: TGCAGCGGAGGGACGGGAATACAAGAGACCCAGTACTTC

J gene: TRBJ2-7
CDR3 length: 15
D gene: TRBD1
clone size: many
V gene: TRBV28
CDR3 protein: CASRLSGQGTYEQYF
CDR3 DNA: TGTGCCAGCAGACTCTCGGGACAGGGAACCTACGAGCAGTACTTC

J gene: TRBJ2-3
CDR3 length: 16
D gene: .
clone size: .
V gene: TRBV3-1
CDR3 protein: CASSTRTDHPTDTQYF
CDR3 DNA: TGTGCCAGCAGCACACGGACGGACCACCCCACAGATACGCAGTATTTT

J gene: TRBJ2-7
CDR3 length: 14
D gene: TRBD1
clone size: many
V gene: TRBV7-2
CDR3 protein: CASNVRDSSREQYF
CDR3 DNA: TGTGCCAGCAACGTCCGGGACAGCTCCCGAGAGCAGTACTTC

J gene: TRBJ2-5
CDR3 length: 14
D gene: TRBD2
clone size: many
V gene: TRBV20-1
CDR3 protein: CSARGLAGEETQYF
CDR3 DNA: TGCAGTGCTAGGGGACTAGCGGGAGAAGAGACCCAGTACTTC

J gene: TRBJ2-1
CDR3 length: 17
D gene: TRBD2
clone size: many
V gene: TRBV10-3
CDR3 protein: CANSGTSGRISYNEQFF
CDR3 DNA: TGTGCCAACTCCGGGACTAGCGGGAGAATCTCCTACAATGAGCAGTTCTTC

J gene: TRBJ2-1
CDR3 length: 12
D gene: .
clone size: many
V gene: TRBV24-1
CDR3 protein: CATSRSYNEQFF
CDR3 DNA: TGTGCCACCAGTCGGTCCTACAATGAGCAGTTCTTC

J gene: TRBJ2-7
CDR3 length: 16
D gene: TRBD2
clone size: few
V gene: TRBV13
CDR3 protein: CASSLKGTSDEYEQYF
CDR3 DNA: TGTGCCAGCAGCTTAAAGGGGACTAGCGACGAATACGAGCAGTACTTC

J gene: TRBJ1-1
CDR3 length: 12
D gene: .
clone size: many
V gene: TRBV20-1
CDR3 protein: CSASYLNTEAFF
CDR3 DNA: TGCAGTGCTAGTTATCTGAACACTGAAGCTTTCTTT

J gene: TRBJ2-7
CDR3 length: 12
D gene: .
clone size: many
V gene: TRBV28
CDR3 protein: CASSDGHHEQYF
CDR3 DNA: TGTGCCAGCAGTGACGGTCACCACGAGCAGTACTTC

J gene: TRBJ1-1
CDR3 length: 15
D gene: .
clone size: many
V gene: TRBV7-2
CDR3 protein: CASSLDNRGGTEAFF
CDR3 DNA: TGTGCCAGCAGCTTAGATAACCGCGGAGGCACTGAAGCTTTCTTT